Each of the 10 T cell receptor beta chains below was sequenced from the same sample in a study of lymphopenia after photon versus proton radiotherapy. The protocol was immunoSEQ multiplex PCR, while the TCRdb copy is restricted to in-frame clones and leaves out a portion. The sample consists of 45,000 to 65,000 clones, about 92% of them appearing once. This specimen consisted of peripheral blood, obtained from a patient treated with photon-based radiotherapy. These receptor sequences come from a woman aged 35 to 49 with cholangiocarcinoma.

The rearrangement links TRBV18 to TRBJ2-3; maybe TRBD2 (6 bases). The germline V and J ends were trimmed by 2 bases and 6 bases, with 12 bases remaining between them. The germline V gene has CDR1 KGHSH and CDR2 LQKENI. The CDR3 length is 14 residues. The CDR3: CASSPIAEADTQYF. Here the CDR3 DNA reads TGTGCCAGCTCACCAATAGCGGAGGCCGATACGCAGTATTTT.

CDR3 in amino acids: CASSRTGTEYNEQFF. In nucleotides, the CDR3 is TGTGCCAGCTCACGTACCGGGACCGAATACAATGAGCAGTTCTTC. The V call is TRBV18, the J call TRBJ2-1; the D gene could be TRBD1 or TRBD2 (5 bases each). Trimming took 4 bases from V and 4 from J, leaving 14 bases between them. The CDR3 runs to 15 residues. In germline, CDR1 is KGHSH, CDR2 LQKENI.

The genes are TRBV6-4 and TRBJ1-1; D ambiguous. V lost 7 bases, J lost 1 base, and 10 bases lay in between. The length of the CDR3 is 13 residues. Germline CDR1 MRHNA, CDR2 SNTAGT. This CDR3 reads CASKREWNTEAFF. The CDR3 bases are TGTGCCAGCAAGCGAGAATGGAACACTGAAGCTTTCTTT.

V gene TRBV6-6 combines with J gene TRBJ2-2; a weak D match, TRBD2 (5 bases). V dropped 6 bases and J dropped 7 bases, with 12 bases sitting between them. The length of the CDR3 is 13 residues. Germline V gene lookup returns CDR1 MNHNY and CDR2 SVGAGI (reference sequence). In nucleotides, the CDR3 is TGTGCCAGCAGGAACGGACTGGTCGGGGAGCTGTTTTTT. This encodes CASRNGLVGELFF.

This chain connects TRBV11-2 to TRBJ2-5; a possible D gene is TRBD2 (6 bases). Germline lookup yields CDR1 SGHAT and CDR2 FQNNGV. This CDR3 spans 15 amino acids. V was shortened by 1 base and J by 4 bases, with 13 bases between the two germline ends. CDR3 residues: CASSLVRERLETQYF. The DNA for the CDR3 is TGTGCCAGCAGCTTAGTGCGGGAACGATTAGAGACCCAGTACTTC.

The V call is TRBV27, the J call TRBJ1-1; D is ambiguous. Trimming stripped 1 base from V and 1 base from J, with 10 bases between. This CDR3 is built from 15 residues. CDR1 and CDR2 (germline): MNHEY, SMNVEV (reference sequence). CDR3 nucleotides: TGTGCCAGCAGTTTATACGGTCGGGGGAACACTGAAGCTTTCTTT. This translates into CASSLYGRGNTEAFF.

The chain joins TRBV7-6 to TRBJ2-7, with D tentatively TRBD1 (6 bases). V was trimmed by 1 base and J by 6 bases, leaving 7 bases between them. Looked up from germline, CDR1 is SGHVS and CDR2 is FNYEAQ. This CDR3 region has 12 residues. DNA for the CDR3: TGTGCCAGCAGCTTAGGAGGGGGCGAGCAGTACTTC. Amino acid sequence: CASSLGGGEQYF.

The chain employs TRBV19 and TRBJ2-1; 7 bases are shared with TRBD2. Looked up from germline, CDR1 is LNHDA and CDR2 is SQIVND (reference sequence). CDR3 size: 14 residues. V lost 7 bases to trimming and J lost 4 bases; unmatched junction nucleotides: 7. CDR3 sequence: CASTEVGGYNEQFF. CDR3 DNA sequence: TGTGCCAGTACCGAGGTCGGGGGGTACAATGAGCAGTTCTTC.

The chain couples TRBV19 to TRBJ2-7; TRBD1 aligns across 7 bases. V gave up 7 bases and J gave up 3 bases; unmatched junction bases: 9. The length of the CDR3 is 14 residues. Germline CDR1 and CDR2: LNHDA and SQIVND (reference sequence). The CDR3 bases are TGTGCCAGTAAGCCCTCGGGACAGCACTACGAGCAGTACTTC. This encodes CASKPSGQHYEQYF.

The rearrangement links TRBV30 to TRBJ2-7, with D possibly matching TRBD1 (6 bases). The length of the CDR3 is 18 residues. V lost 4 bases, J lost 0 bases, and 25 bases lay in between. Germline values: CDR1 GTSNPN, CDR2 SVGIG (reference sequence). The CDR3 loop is CAWKLKSIKQGSSYEQYF. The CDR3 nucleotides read TGTGCCTGGAAGCTAAAATCGATCAAACAGGGTAGCTCCTACGAGCAGTACTTC.